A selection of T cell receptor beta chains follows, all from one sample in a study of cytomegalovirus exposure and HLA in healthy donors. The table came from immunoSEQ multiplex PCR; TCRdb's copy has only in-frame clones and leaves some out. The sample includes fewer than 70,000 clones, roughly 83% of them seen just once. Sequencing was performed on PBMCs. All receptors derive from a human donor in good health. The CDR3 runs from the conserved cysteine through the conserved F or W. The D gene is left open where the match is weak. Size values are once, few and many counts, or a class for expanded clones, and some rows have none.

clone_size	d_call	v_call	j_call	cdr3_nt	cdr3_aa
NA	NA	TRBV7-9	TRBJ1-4	TGTGCCAGCAGCTCCCCGGGTGCAACTAATGAAAAACTGTTTTTT	CASSSPGATNEKLFF
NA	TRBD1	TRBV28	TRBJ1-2	TGTGCCAGCACCGGCTCCGGGACAGGGGGCTTTTGGTATGGCTACACCTTC	CASTGSGTGGFWYGYTF
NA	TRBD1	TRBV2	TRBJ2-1	TGTGCCAGCAGTTCTTCTTCGACAGGGTATGATTTGAGTGAGCAGTTCTTC	CASSSSSTGYDLSEQFF
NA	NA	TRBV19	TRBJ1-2	TGTGCCAGTAGTCCCACCCTGGAGAACTGGGGCTACACCTTC	CASSPTLENWGYTF
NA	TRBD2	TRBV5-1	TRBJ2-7	TGCGCCAGCAGCTTAGCGGGGGGGCCTTCCTACGAGCAGTACTTC	CASSLAGGPSYEQYF
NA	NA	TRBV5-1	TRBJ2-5	TGCGCCAGCAGAGGTAGCCTGGGCCAAGAGACCCAGTACTTC	CASRGSLGQETQYF
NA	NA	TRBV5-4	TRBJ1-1	TGTGCCAGCAGCTCAAGACGAGGGGGGGGGAACACTGAAGCTTTCTTT	CASSSRRGGGNTEAFF
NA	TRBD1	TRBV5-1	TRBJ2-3	TGCGCCAGCAGCTTGCGGGCAGGGGGCCCAGATACGCAGTATTTT	CASSLRAGGPDTQYF
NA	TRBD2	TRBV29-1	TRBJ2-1	TGCAGCGTTGGACTAGCGGGAGGTGATGAGCAGTTCTTC	CSVGLAGGDEQFF
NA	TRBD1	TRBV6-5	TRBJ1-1	TGTGCCAGCAGTTACACAGGGGATGAAGCTTTCTTT	CASSYTGDEAFF
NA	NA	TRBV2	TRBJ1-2	TGTGCCAGCAGTCCGCAGGGCCGCGTTTCGGATGGCTACACCTTC	CASSPQGRVSDGYTF
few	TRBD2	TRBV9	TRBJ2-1	TGTGCCAGCAGTCGACAGCGGGGGGACTACAATGAGCAGTTCTTC	CASSRQRGDYNEQFF
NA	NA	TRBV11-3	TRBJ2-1	TGTGCCAGCAGCGTCCGGGACTTCAACAATGAGCAGTTCTTC	CASSVRDFNNEQFF
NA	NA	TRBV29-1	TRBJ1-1	TGCAGCGTTGATAATGCAGGCGCTGAAGCTTTCTTT	CSVDNAGAEAFF